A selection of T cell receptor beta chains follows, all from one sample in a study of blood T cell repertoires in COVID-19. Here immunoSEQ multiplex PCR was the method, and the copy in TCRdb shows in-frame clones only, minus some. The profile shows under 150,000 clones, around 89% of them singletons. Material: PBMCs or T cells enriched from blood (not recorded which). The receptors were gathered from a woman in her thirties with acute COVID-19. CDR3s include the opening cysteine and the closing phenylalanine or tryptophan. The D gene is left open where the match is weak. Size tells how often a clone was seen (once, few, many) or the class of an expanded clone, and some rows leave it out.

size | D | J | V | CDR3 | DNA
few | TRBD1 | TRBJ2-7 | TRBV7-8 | CASSFLTGDSQSYEQYF | TGTGCCAGCAGCTTCCTGACAGGGGATTCCCAATCCTACGAGCAGTACTTC
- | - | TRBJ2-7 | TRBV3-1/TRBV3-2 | CASSQFNFFYEQYF | TGTGCCAGCAGCCAATTTAACTTTTTCTACGAGCAGTACTTC
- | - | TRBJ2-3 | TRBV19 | CASSRQDTDTQYF | TGTGCCAGTAGTCGACAGGACACAGATACGCAGTATTTT
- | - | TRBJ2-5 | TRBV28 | CASREGQTLVETQYF | TGTGCCAGCAGGGAAGGACAGACACTAGTAGAGACCCAGTACTTC
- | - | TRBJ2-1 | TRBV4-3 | CASSRKALNERNEQFF | TGCGCCAGCAGCCGAAAGGCCCTCAATGAGAGGAATGAGCAGTTCTTC
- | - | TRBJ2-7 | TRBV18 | CASSPLAPLQVVYEQYF | TGTGCCAGCTCACCCTTGGCTCCCTTGCAGGTAGTCTACGAGCAGTACTTC
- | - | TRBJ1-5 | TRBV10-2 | CASSVGASNQPQHF | TGCGCCAGCAGTGTAGGGGCGAGCAATCAGCCCCAGCATTTT
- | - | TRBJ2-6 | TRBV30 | CAWSRKNTGSGANVLTF | TGTGCCTGGAGTAGAAAAAACACAGGGTCTGGGGCCAACGTCCTGACTTTC
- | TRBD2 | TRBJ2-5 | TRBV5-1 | CASSLYGGETQYF | TGCGCCAGCAGCTTGTACGGGGGGGAGACCCAGTACTTC
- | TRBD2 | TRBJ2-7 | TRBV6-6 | CASSPRTSGSENEQYF | TGTGCCAGCAGCCCCCGGACTAGCGGGAGCGAGAACGAGCAGTACTTC
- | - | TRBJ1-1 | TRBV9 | CASSEAPHMNTEAFF | TGTGCCAGCAGTGAGGCGCCTCACATGAACACTGAAGCTTTCTTT
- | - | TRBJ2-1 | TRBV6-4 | CASRDRPVRTQSYNEQFF | TGTGCCAGCAGGGATCGGCCGGTAAGAACACAGAGCTACAATGAGCAGTTCTTC
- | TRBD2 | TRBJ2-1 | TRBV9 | CASSSGTSDYNEQFF | TGTGCCAGCAGCTCCGGGACTAGCGACTACAACGAGCAGTTCTTC
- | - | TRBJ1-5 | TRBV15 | CATSRGVEISNQPQHF | TGTGCCACCAGCAGAGGCGTCGAGATCTCCAATCAGCCCCAGCATTTT
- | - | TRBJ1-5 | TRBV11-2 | CASSPTGAEPQHF | TGTGCCAGCAGCCCCACTGGAGCGGAGCCCCAGCATTTT
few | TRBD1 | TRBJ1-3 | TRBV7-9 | CASSENRGFSGNTIYF | TGTGCCAGCAGCGAGAACAGGGGCTTCTCTGGAAACACCATATATTTT
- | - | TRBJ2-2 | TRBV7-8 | CASSLDPSLIGTGELFF | TGTGCCAGCAGCTTAGACCCTAGTTTAATTGGCACCGGGGAGCTGTTTTTT
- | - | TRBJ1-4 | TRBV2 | CASRTDNLEKLFF | TGTGCCAGCAGGACCGACAATCTTGAAAAACTGTTTTTT
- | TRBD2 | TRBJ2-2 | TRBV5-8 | CASSQGLAGPSTGELFF | TGTGCCAGCAGTCAAGGACTAGCGGGGCCTTCCACCGGGGAGCTGTTTTTT
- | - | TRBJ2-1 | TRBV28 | CASSLAGVYEQFF | TGTGCCAGCAGTCTTGCAGGGGTCTATGAGCAGTTCTTC
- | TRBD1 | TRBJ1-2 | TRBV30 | CAWSVTGGANGYTF | TGTGCCTGGAGTGTGACAGGGGGCGCGAATGGCTACACCTTC
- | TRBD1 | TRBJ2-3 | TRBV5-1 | CASRQGTNTDTQYF | TGCGCCAGCAGACAGGGGACCAACACAGATACGCAGTATTTT
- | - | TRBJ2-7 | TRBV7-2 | CASSLVSDSYEQYF | TGTGCCAGCAGCTTAGTGTCAGACTCCTACGAGCAGTACTTC
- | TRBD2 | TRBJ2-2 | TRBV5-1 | CASSPVLAGNTGELFF | TGCGCCAGCAGCCCCGTGCTAGCGGGGAACACCGGGGAGCTGTTTTTT
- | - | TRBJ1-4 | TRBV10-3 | CAITRGEGEKLFF | TGTGCCATCACCCGGGGGGAAGGCGAAAAACTGTTTTTT
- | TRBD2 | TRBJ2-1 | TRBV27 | CASLSGLAGYNEQFF | TGTGCCAGTCTCTCGGGACTAGCGGGCTACAATGAGCAGTTCTTC
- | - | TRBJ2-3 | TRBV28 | CASRPRRGDTDTQYF | TGTGCCAGCAGACCTCGGCGGGGAGACACAGATACGCAGTATTTT
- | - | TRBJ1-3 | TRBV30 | CAWSVLTGGTIYF | TGTGCCTGGAGTGTACTTACGGGTGGCACCATATATTTT
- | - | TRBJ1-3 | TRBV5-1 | CASSSGQTSGNTIYF | TGCGCCAGCAGTTCCGGACAGACCTCTGGAAACACCATATATTTT
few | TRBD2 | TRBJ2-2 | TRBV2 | CASNAAGRGAPGELFF | TGTGCCAGCAATGCCGCGGGGCGGGGGGCCCCCGGGGAGCTGTTTTTT
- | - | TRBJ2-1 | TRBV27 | CASSLYGVDNEQFF | TGTGCCAGCAGTTTATATGGTGTAGACAATGAGCAGTTCTTC
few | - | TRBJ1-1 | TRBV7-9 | CASSLEGDTEAFF | TGTGCCAGCAGCTTAGAGGGGGACACTGAAGCTTTCTTT
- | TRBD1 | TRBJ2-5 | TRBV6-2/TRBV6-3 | CASSYTGTGSFGGTQYF | TGTGCCAGCAGTTACACCGGGACAGGGTCCTTTGGGGGGACCCAGTACTTC